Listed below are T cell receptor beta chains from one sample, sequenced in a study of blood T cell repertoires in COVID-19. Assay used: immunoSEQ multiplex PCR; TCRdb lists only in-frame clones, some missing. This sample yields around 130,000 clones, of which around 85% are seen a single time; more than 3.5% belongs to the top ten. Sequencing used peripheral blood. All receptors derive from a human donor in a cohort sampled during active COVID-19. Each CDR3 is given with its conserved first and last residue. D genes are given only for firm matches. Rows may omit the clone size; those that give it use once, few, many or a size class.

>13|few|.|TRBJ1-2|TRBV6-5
CASSYGSGPGYTF
TGTGCCAGCAGTTACGGTTCAGGCCCGGGCTACACCTTC
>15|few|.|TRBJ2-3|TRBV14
CASSSPGQLTDTQYF
TGTGCCAGCAGCTCACCAGGACAGCTAACAGATACGCAGTATTTT
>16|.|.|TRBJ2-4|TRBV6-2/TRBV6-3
CASSTPTGRAKNIQYF
TGTGCCAGCAGTACGCCCACCGGTCGGGCCAAAAACATTCAGTACTTC
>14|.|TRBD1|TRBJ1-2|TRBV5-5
CASTLDRTNYGYTF
TGTGCCAGCACCCTGGACAGGACCAACTATGGCTACACCTTC
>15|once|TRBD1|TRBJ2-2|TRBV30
CAWGTGGEGTGELFF
TGTGCCTGGGGGACAGGGGGCGAGGGCACCGGGGAGCTGTTTTTT
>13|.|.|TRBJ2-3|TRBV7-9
CASSFVSADTQYF
TGTGCCAGCAGCTTCGTCTCGGCAGATACGCAGTATTTT
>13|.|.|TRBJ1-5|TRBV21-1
CASSKRQKFPQHF
TGTGCCAGCAGCAAGAGACAGAAGTTCCCCCAGCATTTT
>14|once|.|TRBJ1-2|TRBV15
CATSRAEVDYGYTF
TGTGCCACCAGCAGAGCTGAGGTAGATTATGGCTACACCTTC
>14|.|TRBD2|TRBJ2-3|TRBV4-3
CASSLTSGTDTQYF
TGCGCCAGCAGCCTAACTAGCGGCACAGATACGCAGTATTTT
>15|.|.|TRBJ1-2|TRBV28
CASSSDSQNNYGYTF
TGTGCCAGCAGTTCGGACAGCCAAAATAACTATGGCTACACCTTC
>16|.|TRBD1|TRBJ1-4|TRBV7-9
CASSADWGQDSEKLFF
TGTGCCAGCAGCGCCGATTGGGGACAGGATTCGGAAAAACTGTTTTTT
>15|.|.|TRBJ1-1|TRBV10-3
CAISESRALNTEAFF
TGTGCCATCAGTGAGTCGAGGGCATTGAACACTGAAGCTTTCTTT
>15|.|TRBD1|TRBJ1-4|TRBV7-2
CASSPGQARNEKLFF
TGTGCCAGCAGCCCGGGACAGGCTCGTAATGAAAAACTGTTTTTT
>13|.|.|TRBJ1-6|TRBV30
CAWMSMGGTPLHF
TGTGCCTGGATGAGTATGGGAGGGACACCCCTCCACTTT
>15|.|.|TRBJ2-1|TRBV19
CASSFRNRFYNEQFF
TGTGCCAGTAGCTTCCGGAACAGATTCTACAATGAGCAGTTCTTC
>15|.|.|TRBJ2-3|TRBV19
CASTQSGASTDTQYF
TGTGCCAGTACCCAATCAGGGGCTAGCACAGATACGCAGTATTTT
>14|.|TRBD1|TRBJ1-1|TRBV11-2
CASRLAGGNTEAFF
TGTGCCAGCAGGTTGGCAGGGGGGAACACTGAAGCTTTCTTT
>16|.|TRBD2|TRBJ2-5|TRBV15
CATSRDAGTSVETQYF
TGTGCCACCAGCAGAGATGCCGGGACTAGTGTCGAGACCCAGTACTTC
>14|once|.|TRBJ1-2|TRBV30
CAWSATPRGDGYTF
TGTGCCTGGAGTGCTACCCCCAGGGGTGATGGCTACACCTTC
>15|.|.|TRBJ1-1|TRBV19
CASSMGGGLNTEAFF
TGTGCCAGTAGTATGGGGGGGGGACTGAACACTGAAGCTTTCTTT
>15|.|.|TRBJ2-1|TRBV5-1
CASSQGLSSYNEQFF
TGCGCCAGCAGCCAGGGACTTAGCTCCTACAATGAGCAGTTCTTC
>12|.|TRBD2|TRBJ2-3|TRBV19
CASMLGGDTQYF
TGTGCCAGCATGCTCGGGGGGGATACGCAGTATTTT
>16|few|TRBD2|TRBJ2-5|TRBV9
CASSLHGTSGEETQYF
TGTGCCAGCAGCTTACATGGGACTAGCGGGGAAGAGACCCAGTACTTC
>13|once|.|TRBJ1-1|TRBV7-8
CASSLEQLSEAFF
TGTGCCAGCAGCTTAGAACAGCTTAGTGAAGCTTTCTTT
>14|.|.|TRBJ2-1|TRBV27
CASSPSREPDEQFF
TGTGCCAGCAGTCCGAGCCGGGAGCCGGATGAGCAGTTCTTC
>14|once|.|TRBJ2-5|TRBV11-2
CASSLSRGGETQYF
TGTGCCAGCAGCTTGAGTAGGGGGGGAGAGACCCAGTACTTC
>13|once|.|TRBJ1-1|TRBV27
CASSDRGGRKAFF
TGTGCCAGCAGTGACCGAGGGGGTCGGAAGGCTTTCTTT
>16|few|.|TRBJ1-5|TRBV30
CAWSGWGDFSNQPQHF
TGTGCCTGGAGTGGTTGGGGGGACTTTAGCAATCAGCCCCAGCATTTT
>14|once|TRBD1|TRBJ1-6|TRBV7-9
CASSWGQHNSPLHF
TGTGCCAGCAGCTGGGGACAGCATAATTCACCCCTCCACTTT
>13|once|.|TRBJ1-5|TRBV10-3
CAISESEGQPQHF
TGTGCCATCAGTGAGTCGGAGGGGCAGCCCCAGCATTTT
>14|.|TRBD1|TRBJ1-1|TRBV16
CASSRPDRATEAFF
TGTGCCAGCAGCCGCCCGGACAGGGCAACTGAAGCTTTCTTT
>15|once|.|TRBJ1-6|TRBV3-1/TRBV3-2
CASSQDRGIGSPLHF
TGTGCCAGCAGCCAAGATAGGGGGATAGGTTCACCCCTCCACTTT
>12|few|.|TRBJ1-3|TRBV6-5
CASYAQGNTIYF
TGTGCCAGCTACGCCCAGGGAAACACCATATATTTT
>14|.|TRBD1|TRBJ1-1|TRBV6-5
CASIRQGWRTEAFF
TGTGCCAGCATCCGACAGGGGTGGAGGACTGAAGCTTTCTTT
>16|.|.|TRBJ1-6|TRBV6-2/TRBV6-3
CASRYLAGSEDSPLHF
TGTGCCAGCAGATACCTGGCGGGGTCCGAGGATTCACCCCTCCACTTT
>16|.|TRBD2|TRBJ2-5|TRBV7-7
CASSFGIAGNQETQYF
TGTGCCAGCAGCTTTGGGATAGCGGGCAACCAAGAGACCCAGTACTTC
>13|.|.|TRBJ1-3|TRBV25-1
CASRDRSGNTIYF
TGTGCCAGCAGAGACAGGTCTGGAAACACCATATATTTT
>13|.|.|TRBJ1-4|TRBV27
CASSLGVNEKLFF
TGTGCCAGCAGTTTAGGAGTAAATGAAAAACTGTTTTTT
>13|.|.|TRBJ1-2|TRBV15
CATSRDGRGGYTF
TGTGCCACCAGCAGAGATGGCCGAGGAGGCTACACCTTC
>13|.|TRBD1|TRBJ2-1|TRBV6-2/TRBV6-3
CASSRGQGNEQFF
TGTGCCAGCAGCCGGGGACAGGGCAATGAGCAGTTCTTC
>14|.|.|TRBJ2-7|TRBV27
CASSPLVRTYEQYF
TGTGCCAGCAGTCCCCTTGTTCGTACCTACGAGCAGTACTTC
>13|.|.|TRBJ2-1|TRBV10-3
CAIGTGSYNEQFF
TGTGCCATCGGAACGGGGTCCTACAATGAGCAGTTCTTC
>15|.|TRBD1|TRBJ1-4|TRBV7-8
CASSLTGTVNEKLFF
TGTGCCAGCAGCTTAACCGGGACAGTTAATGAAAAACTGTTTTTT
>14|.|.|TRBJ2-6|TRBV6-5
CASRQVSGANVLTF
TGTGCCAGCAGACAGGTCTCTGGGGCCAACGTCCTGACTTTC
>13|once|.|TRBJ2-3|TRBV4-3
CASSPDPRFTQYF
TGCGCCAGCAGCCCCGATCCCAGGTTTACGCAGTATTTT
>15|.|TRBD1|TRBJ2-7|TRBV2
CASSEVTGGSYEQYF
TGTGCCAGCAGTGAAGTAACAGGGGGCTCCTACGAGCAGTACTTC
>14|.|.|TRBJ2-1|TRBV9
CASSVRSMTNEQFF
TGTGCCAGCAGCGTCCGGAGCATGACCAATGAGCAGTTCTTC
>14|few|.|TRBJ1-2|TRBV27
CASSLGQGNYGYTF
TGTGCCAGCAGTTTGGGTCAGGGGAACTATGGCTACACCTTC
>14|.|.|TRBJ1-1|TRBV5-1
CASSIQTGGAEAFF
TGCGCCAGCAGCATACAGACAGGTGGGGCTGAAGCTTTCTTT
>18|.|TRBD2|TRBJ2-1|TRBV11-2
CASSLRLAGMSSYNEQFF
TGTGCCAGCAGCTTGAGACTAGCGGGAATGAGCTCCTACAATGAGCAGTTCTTC
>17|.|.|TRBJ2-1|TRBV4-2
CASSQEAGGRVNNEQFF
TGTGCCAGCAGCCAAGAGGCCGGAGGGCGGGTCAACAATGAGCAGTTCTTC
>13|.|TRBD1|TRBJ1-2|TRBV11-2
CASARQGRRGYTF
TGTGCCAGCGCAAGACAGGGGCGTCGTGGCTACACCTTC
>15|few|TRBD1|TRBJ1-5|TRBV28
CASSNGQGNNQPQHF
TGTGCCAGCAGCAACGGACAGGGGAACAATCAGCCCCAGCATTTT
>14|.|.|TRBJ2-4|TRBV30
CAWTRPGVKNIQYF
TGTGCCTGGACCCGCCCAGGGGTAAAAAACATTCAGTACTTC